Shown below are 26 T cell receptor beta chains from a single sample sequenced in a study of early T cells in non-severe SARS-CoV-2 infection. MiXCR was run by TCRdb on the 5' RACE reads, yielding one entry per CDR3 protein. This table holds under 30,000 distinct CDR3 sequences, around 5.3% found once. The sequencing input was whole blood. The receptors here all came from an adult who was a healthcare worker with PCR-confirmed SARS-CoV-2 infection or an uninfected control (not recorded which).

This clonotype was recorded many times. The chain joins TRBV18 to TRBJ1-1; a possible D gene is TRBD1 (6 bases). The CDR3 is made up of 14 amino acids. V lost 1 base, J lost 4 bases, and 10 bases lay in between. Germline V gene lookup returns CDR1 KGHSH and CDR2 LQKENI. The CDR3 region is CASSPQGEGTEAFF. The CDR3 region has the DNA TGTGCCAGCTCACCACAGGGGGAGGGCACTGAAGCTTTCTTT.

The chain carries TRBV12-3 or TRBV12-4 and TRBJ1-5; tentative D call: TRBD1 (6 bases). The CDR3 totals 15 residues. Trimming shortened V by 4 bases and J by 3 bases, and 13 bases separated the two germline ends. CDR3 nucleotides: TGTGCCAGCAGTTGGGCAGGGGTTAACAATCAGCCCCAGCATTTT. Translated: CASSWAGVNNQPQHF.

This clonotype has a count of ten or more. The genes are TRBV28 and TRBJ2-7, with no clear D. Germline lookup yields CDR1 MDHEN and CDR2 SYDVKM. This CDR3 has 11 amino acids. Trimming cost V 6 bases and J 2 bases, with 5 bases left between them. The CDR3 protein is CASSRPYEQYF. As DNA, the CDR3 is TGTGCCAGCAGCCGCCCCTACGAGCAGTACTTC.

This clonotype was observed many times. V is TRBV20-1 and J is TRBJ2-1; D remains ambiguous. V was pared by 6 bases and J by 2 bases, with 5 bases between. The CDR3 runs to 11 residues. Germline V lookup: CDR1 DFQATT, CDR2 SNEGSKA (reference sequence). CDR3 sequence: CSAGTYNEQFF. The DNA for the CDR3 is TGCAGTGCAGGGACCTACAATGAGCAGTTCTTC.

This chain joins TRBV2 and TRBJ2-7, with 9 nucleotides matching TRBD2. CDR3 length: 15 residues. The ends lost 6 bases at V and 2 bases at J; junction bases unmatched: 8. CDR1 SNHLY and CDR2 FYNNEI come from the germline V gene. The CDR3 DNA is TGTGCCAGCAGAGCCACTAGCGGGCAGCCCTACGAGCAGTACTTC. Amino acid sequence: CASRATSGQPYEQYF. The full variable domain, rest sourced from reference TRBV2 and TRBJ2-7, is EPEVTQTPSHQVTQMGQEVILRCVPISNHLYFYWYRQILGQKVEFLVSFYNNEISEKSEIFDDQFSVERPDGSNFTLKIRSTKLEDSAMYFCASRATSGQPYEQYFGPGTRLTVT.

This clonotype has ten or more counts. The chain recombines TRBV20-1 with TRBJ1-1, with 7 bases identical to TRBD1. Germline V lookup: CDR1 DFQATT, CDR2 SNEGSKA (reference sequence). The junction had 6 bases not matched to a gene; V was cut back by 6 bases and J by 5 bases. CDR3 length: 12 residues. The CDR3 loop is CSARDRVTEAFF. The CDR3 DNA is TGCAGTGCCCGAGACAGGGTAACTGAAGCTTTCTTT.

This clonotype was counted at least ten times. The chain links TRBV4-2 to TRBJ2-3; D might be TRBD1 or TRBD2, each matching 5 bases. This CDR3 is 18 amino acids long. Germline CDR1 reads LGHNA; CDR2 reads YNFKEQ. V dropped 4 bases and J dropped 6 bases, with 26 bases sitting between them. This chain's CDR3 is CASSRTPLYGTQPDTQYF. In DNA, the CDR3 is TGTGCCAGCAGCCGAACCCCACTCTACGGGACCCAACCCGATACGCAGTATTTT.

This clonotype was seen many times. The chain couples TRBV28 to TRBJ1-5, with D uncertain. Per the germline V gene, CDR1 is MDHEN and CDR2 is SYDVKM. The ends were cut back, 2 bases at V and 7 bases at J, with 6 bases in the middle. This CDR3 region has 12 residues. CDR3 nucleotides: TGTGCCAGCAGTTTAGCATGGCAGCCCCAGCATTTT. It codes for CASSLAWQPQHF.

This clonotype has more than one count but fewer than ten. CDR3 coding DNA: TGTGCCAGCAACCTCTTCGGGACCAGATCTAGCACAGATACGCAGTATTTT. This gives the protein CASNLFGTRSSTDTQYF. This chain links TRBV2 with TRBJ2-3, with D possibly being TRBD1 or TRBD2 (5 bases each). V was pared by 7 bases and J by 0 bases, with 20 bases between. The V gene's germline CDR1 is SNHLY and CDR2 FYNNEI. This CDR3 is built from 17 residues. Complete variable domain (other parts from reference TRBV2 and TRBJ2-3): EPEVTQTPSHQVTQMGQEVILRCVPISNHLYFYWYRQILGQKVEFLVSFYNNEISEKSEIFDDQFSVERPDGSNFTLKIRSTKLEDSAMYFCASNLFGTRSSTDTQYFGPGTRLTVL.

This clonotype has a count of ten or more. V is TRBV29-1 and J is TRBJ1-1; D is undetermined. This CDR3 is built from 12 residues. Germline V lookup: CDR1 SQVTM, CDR2 ANQGSEA. With 4 bases removed from V and 4 bases from J, the gap between germline ends came to 10 bases. CDR3 protein: CSVGEGGTEAFF. The CDR3 DNA is TGCAGCGTTGGAGAGGGAGGCACTGAAGCTTTCTTT. Together with reference TRBV29-1 and TRBJ1-1, the CDR3 gives the full variable domain: SAVISQKPSRDICQRGTSLTIQCQVDSQVTMMFWYRQQPGQSLTLIATANQGSEATYESGFVIDKFPISRPNLTFSTLTVSNMSPEDSSIYLCSVGEGGTEAFFGQGTRLTVV.

The chain is built from TRBV18 and TRBJ2-7; 10 bases match TRBD1. J lost 5 bases, V lost 3 bases, and 4 bases had no gene match. CDR1 KGHSH and CDR2 LQKENI come from the germline V gene. This CDR3 is built from 14 residues. The DNA for the CDR3 is TGTGCCAGCTCACCCCCGGACAGGGGGGACGAGCAGTACTTC. Translated: CASSPPDRGDEQYF.

Many counts were recorded for this clonotype. The V call is TRBV6-5, the J call TRBJ2-2; no clear D. Germline CDR1 and CDR2: MNHEY and SVGAGI. The V gene lost 2 bases and the J gene lost 2 bases, with 9 bases spanning the gap. There are 15 residues in the CDR3. CDR3 coding DNA: TGTGCCAGCAGTTACCGGCTATATAACACCGGGGAGCTGTTTTTT. This gives the protein CASSYRLYNTGELFF.

This clonotype was picked up many times. V is TRBV20-1 and J is TRBJ2-3; D tentatively fits TRBD1 or TRBD2 (5 bases each). The V gene lost 3 bases and the J gene lost 4 bases, with 17 bases spanning the gap. Germline CDR1 is DFQATT and CDR2 is SNEGSKA (reference sequence). This CDR3 contains 15 residues. Here the CDR3 reads CSARGWGRESDTQYF. CDR3 bases: TGCAGTGCTAGGGGGTGGGGCAGGGAGTCAGATACGCAGTATTTT.

In the case of this clonotype: A much more abundant neighbour one base away suggests this may be a read error. The chain carries TRBV20-1 and TRBJ1-6; 7 bases match TRBD1. V dropped 6 bases and J dropped 1; count of bases not matched to a gene: 6. CDR1 is DFQATT and CDR2 is SNEGSKA in the germline V gene (reference sequence). The CDR3 loop spans 15 amino acids. The CDR3 DNA reads as TGCAGTGCAAGGGACAGAAGATCCTATAATTCACCCCTCCACTTT. Amino acid sequence: CSARDRRSYNSPLHF.

This clonotype was seen ten or more times. This chain connects TRBV5-1 to TRBJ2-2; 8 positions agree with TRBD1. Germline V gene lookup returns CDR1 SGHRS and CDR2 YFSETQ. V lost 4 bases, J lost 2 bases, and 7 bases stayed unmatched. The CDR3 sequence is 16 residues long. In DNA, the CDR3 is TGCGCCAGCAGCCTAAGGACAGGGAGTAACACCGGGGAGCTGTTTTTT. Its translation: CASSLRTGSNTGELFF.

This clonotype has at least ten counts. The rearrangement links TRBV5-1 to TRBJ1-3, with a possible D match to TRBD1 (5 bases). The ends were cut back, 4 bases at V and 1 base at J, with 9 bases in the middle. Germline-derived CDR1 and CDR2 are SGHRS and YFSETQ. The CDR3 covers 14 residues. The CDR3 sequence: CASSSGGSGNTIYF. For the CDR3, the DNA is TGCGCCAGCAGCAGCGGGGGATCTGGAAACACCATATATTTT.

This clonotype has at least ten counts. The chain links TRBV7-3 to TRBJ1-2; maybe TRBD1 (5 bases). The ends were cut back, 0 bases at V and 8 bases at J, with 13 bases in the middle. There are 14 residues in the CDR3. Germline CDR1 reads SGHTA; CDR2 reads FQGTGA. DNA for the CDR3: TGTGCCAGCAGCTTAACGGGGGACCTGGAAGGCTACACCTTC. Amino acid sequence: CASSLTGDLEGYTF.

Many counts were recorded for this clonotype. The chain joins TRBV5-1 to TRBJ2-5; a possible D gene is TRBD2 (6 bases). The CDR3 covers 12 residues. Germline loops: CDR1 SGHRS, CDR2 YFSETQ. V was pared by 7 bases and J by 1 base, with 8 bases between. The CDR3 DNA is TGCGCCAGCTGGGAGGTCCAAGAGACCCAGTACTTC. Its translation: CASWEVQETQYF.

V is TRBV6-5 and J is TRBJ2-3, with 10 bases matching TRBD1. The CDR3 runs to 13 residues. CDR1 is MNHEY and CDR2 is SVGAGI in the germline V gene. V was pared by 11 bases and J by 3 bases, with 5 bases of the junction left unmatched. The CDR3 DNA sequence: TGTGCCGCAGGGACAGGGGTGACAGATACGCAGTATTTT. Protein sequence: CAAGTGVTDTQYF.

This clonotype was recorded many times. The J gene is TRBJ1-5, the V gene TRBV7-2; 9 bases are shared with TRBD1. The CDR3 covers 15 residues. Germline CDR1 is SGHTA and CDR2 is FQGNSA. The J segment lost 0 bases and the V segment lost 4 bases, leaving 1 base of the junction unmatched. The CDR3 coding sequence is TGTGCCAGCAGCTGGGGACAGGGTAGCAATCAGCCCCAGCATTTT. This codes for CASSWGQGSNQPQHF. Based on the CDR3 plus reference TRBV7-2 and TRBJ1-5, the full variable domain is GAGVSQSPSNKVTEKGKDVELRCDPISGHTALYWYRQSLGQGLEFLIYFQGNSAPDKSGLPSDRFSAERTGGSVSTLTIQRTQQEDSAVYLCASSWGQGSNQPQHFGDGTRLSIL.

This clonotype was detected many times. The junction departs from germline at one end; a sequencing error may be responsible. The rearrangement uses TRBV20-1 and TRBJ1-1; D is perhaps TRBD1 (5 bases). Germline-derived CDR1 and CDR2 are DFQATT and SNEGSKA (reference sequence). The CDR3 consists of 12 residues. The CDR3 loop reads CSARGGTTEAFF. DNA of the CDR3: TGCAGTGCAAGAGGAGGGACCACTGAAGCTTTCTTT.

This clonotype was recorded many times. The genes are TRBV11-2 and TRBJ1-6; tentative D call: TRBD1 (5 bases). Germline CDR1 reads SGHAT; CDR2 reads FQNNGV. The V gene lost 0 bases and the J gene lost 11 bases, with 17 bases spanning the gap. This CDR3 region has 16 residues. Written as DNA, the CDR3 is TGTGCCAGCAGCTTAGACCGGGACGCGGTTCGGGCACCCCTCCACTTT. Residues: CASSLDRDAVRAPLHF. The variable domain in full, with the rest retrieved from reference TRBV11-2 and TRBJ1-6, is EAGVAQSPRYKIIEKRQSVAFWCNPISGHATLYWYQQILGQGPKLLIQFQNNGVVDDSQLPKDRFSAERLKGVDSTLKIQPAKLEDSAVYLCASSLDRDAVRAPLHFGNGTRLTVT.

Many counts were recorded for this clonotype. The V and J genes are TRBV21-1 and TRBJ2-3; TRBD1 is the table's D call, not checked against the DNA. TRBV21-1 constitutes a pseudogene. The CDR3 has 19 amino acids. CDR3 amino acids: CASSKGVVGRRDGTDTQYF. CDR3 sequence (DNA): TGTGCCAGCAGCAAGGGGGTGGTCGGAAGGAGAGATGGCACAGATACGCAGTATTTT.

The CDR3 is CASSPTGLAGLNEQFF. The CDR3 DNA is TGTGCCAGCAGCCCTACGGGACTAGCGGGATTAAATGAGCAGTTCTTC. The chain links TRBV7-8 to TRBJ2-1; 13 bases line up with TRBD2. The CDR3 totals 16 residues. The V segment lost 5 bases and the J segment 7 bases; nucleotides outside the gene matches: 8. Germline values: CDR1 SGHVS, CDR2 FQNEAQ.

This clonotype was seen repeatedly, ten times or more. The chain joins TRBV30 to TRBJ1-2; D unresolved. Trimming cost V 4 bases and J 4 bases, with 10 bases left between them. The CDR3 consists of 12 residues. Germline V gene lookup returns CDR1 GTSNPN and CDR2 SVGIG (reference sequence). DNA for the CDR3: TGTGCCTGGACCCTCGACACCTATGGCTACACCTTC. This codes for CAWTLDTYGYTF.

The rearrangement joins TRBV4-3 to TRBJ2-1; TRBD2 is a possible D gene (6 bases). CDR1 LGHNA and CDR2 YSLEER come from the germline V gene. The V end lost 4 bases, the J end lost 5 bases, and 15 bases lay between the germline ends. The CDR3 totals 15 residues. The CDR3 DNA is TGCGCCAGCAGCCTGGAACCGGGACTTAACAATGAGCAGTTCTTC. Translation: CASSLEPGLNNEQFF.